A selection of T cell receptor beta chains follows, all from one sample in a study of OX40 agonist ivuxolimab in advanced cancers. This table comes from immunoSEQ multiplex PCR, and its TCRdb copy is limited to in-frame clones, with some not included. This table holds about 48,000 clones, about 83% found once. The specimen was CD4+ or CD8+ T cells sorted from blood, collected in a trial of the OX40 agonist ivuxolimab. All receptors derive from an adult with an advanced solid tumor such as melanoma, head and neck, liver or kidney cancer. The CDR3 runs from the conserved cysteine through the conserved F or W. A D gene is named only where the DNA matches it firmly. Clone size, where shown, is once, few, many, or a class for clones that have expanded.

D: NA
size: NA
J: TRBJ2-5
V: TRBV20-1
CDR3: CSASELETQYF
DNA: TGCAGTGCTAGTGAGCTCGAGACCCAGTACTTC

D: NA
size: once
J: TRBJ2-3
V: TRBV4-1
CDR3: CASSQVGEITNTQYF
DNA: TGCGCCAGCAGCCAAGTCGGGGAGATCACAAATACGCAGTATTTT

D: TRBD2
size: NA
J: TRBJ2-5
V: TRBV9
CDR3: CASSALAVQETQYF
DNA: TGTGCCAGCAGCGCTCTAGCGGTCCAAGAGACCCAGTACTTC

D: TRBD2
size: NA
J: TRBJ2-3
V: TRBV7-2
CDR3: CAAGGNTQYF
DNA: TGTGCCGCGGGAGGGAATACGCAGTATTTT

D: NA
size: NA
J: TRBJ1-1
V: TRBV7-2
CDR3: CASSLAAGVSEAFF
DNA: TGTGCCAGCAGCTTAGCTGCGGGGGTAAGTGAAGCTTTCTTT

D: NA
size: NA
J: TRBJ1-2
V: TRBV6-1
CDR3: CASVQPPDYGYTF
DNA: TGTGCCAGCGTACAGCCGCCTGACTATGGCTACACCTTC

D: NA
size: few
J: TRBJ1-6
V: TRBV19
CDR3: CASSIQETYNSPLHF
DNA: TGTGCCAGTAGTATTCAGGAGACCTATAATTCACCCCTCCACTTT

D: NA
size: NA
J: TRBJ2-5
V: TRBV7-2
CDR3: CASSLRGLRETQYF
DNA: TGTGCCAGCAGCTTACGGGGGCTGAGGGAGACCCAGTACTTC

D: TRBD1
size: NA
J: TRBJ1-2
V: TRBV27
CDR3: CASSGTGGFNYGYTF
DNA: TGTGCCAGCAGTGGGACAGGGGGATTCAACTATGGCTACACCTTC

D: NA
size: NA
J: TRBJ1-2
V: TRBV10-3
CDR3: CAISERGGDYGYTF
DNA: TGTGCCATCAGTGAGAGGGGGGGTGACTATGGCTACACCTTC

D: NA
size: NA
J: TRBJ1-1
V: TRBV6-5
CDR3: CASRSGTAEAFF
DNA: TGTGCCAGCAGATCCGGAACCGCTGAAGCTTTCTTT

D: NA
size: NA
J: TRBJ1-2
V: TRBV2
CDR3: CASSETVAGYGYTF
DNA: TGTGCCAGCAGTGAGACAGTTGCTGGGTATGGCTACACCTTC

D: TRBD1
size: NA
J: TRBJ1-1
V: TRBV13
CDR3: CASSLTGGRANTEAFF
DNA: TGTGCCAGCAGCTTAACAGGGGGAAGAGCGAACACTGAAGCTTTCTTT

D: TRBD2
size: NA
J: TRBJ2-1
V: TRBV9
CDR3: CASSVAGSGGYNEQFF
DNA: TGTGCCAGCAGCGTAGCCGGCAGCGGGGGGTACAATGAGCAGTTCTTC